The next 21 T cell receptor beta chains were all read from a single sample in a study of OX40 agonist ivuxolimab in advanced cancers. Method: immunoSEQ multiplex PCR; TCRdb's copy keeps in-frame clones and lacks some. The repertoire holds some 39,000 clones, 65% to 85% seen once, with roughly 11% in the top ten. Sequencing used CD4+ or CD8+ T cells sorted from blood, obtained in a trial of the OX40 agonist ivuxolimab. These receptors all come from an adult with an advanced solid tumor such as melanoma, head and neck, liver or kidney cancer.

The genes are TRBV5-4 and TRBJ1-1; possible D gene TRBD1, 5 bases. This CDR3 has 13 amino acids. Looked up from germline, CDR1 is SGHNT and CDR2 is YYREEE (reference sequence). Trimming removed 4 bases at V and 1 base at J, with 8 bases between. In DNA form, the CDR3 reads TGTGCCAGCAGCAGCGGACAGAACACTGAAGCTTTCTTT. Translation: CASSSGQNTEAFF.

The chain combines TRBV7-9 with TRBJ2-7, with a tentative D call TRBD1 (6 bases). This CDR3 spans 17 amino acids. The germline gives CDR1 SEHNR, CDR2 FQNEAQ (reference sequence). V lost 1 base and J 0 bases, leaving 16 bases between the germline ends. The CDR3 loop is CASSLDRAVGTSYEQYF. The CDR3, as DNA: TGTGCCAGCAGCTTAGACAGGGCGGTGGGAACCTCCTACGAGCAGTACTTC.

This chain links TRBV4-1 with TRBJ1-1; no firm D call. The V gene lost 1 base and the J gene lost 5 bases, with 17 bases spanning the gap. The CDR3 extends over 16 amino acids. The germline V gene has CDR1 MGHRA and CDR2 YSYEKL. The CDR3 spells CASSQGVLRGLTEAFF. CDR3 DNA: TGCGCCAGCAGCCAAGGGGTTCTACGGGGTTTAACTGAAGCTTTCTTT.

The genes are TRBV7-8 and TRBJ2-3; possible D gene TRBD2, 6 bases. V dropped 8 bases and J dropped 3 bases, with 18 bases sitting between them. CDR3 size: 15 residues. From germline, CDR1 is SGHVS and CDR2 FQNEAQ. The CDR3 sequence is CASVNRGKGTDTQYF. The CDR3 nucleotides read TGTGCCAGCGTTAACCGGGGGAAAGGGACAGATACGCAGTATTTT.

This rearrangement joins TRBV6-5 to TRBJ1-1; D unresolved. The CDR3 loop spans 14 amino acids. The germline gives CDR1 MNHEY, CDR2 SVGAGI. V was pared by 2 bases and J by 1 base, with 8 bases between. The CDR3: CASSYTGQNTEAFF. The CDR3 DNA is TGTGCCAGCAGTTACACCGGGCAGAACACTGAAGCTTTCTTT.

CDR3 bases: TGCGCCAGCAGCCAAGAGATTCAGGGGGCGCGAGAGACCCAGTACTTC. Its protein product is CASSQEIQGARETQYF. This chain uses TRBV4-1 with TRBJ2-5; 8 bases align to TRBD1. This CDR3 is built from 16 residues. CDR1 is MGHRA and CDR2 is YSYEKL in the germline V gene. V shed 0 bases and J 4 bases; nucleotides not matched to a gene: 7.

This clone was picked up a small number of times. Here the CDR3 reads CASSSPPGGRREQYF. As DNA, the CDR3 is TGTGCCAGCAGCTCCCCCCCGGGGGGGCGGCGCGAGCAGTACTTC. V gene TRBV5-8 combines with J gene TRBJ2-7; TRBD2 matches 8 bases. The germline gives CDR1 SGHTS, CDR2 YDEGEE. V lost 3 bases and J lost 6; bases outside the gene matches: 11. This CDR3 is 15 amino acids long.

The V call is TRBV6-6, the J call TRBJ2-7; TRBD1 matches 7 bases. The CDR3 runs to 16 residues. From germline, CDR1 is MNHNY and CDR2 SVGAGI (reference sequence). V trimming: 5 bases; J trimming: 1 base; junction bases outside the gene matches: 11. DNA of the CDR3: TGTGCCAGCAGTCCCGATCCGACAGGGCAATCCTACGAGCAGTACTTC. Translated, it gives CASSPDPTGQSYEQYF.

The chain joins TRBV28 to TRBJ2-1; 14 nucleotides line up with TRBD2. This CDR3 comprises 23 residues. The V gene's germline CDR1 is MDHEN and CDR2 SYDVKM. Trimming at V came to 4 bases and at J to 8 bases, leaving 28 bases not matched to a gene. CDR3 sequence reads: CASSSRIMRGTSGSKISFDEQFF. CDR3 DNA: TGTGCCAGCAGTTCACGTATCATGAGGGGGACTAGCGGGAGCAAAATATCATTCGATGAGCAGTTCTTC. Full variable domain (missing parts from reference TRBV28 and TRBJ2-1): DVKVTQSSRYLVKRTGEKVFLECVQDMDHENMFWYRQDPGLGLRLIYFSYDVKMKEKGDIPEGYSVSREKKERFSLILESASTNQTSMYLCASSSRIMRGTSGSKISFDEQFFGPGTRLTVL.

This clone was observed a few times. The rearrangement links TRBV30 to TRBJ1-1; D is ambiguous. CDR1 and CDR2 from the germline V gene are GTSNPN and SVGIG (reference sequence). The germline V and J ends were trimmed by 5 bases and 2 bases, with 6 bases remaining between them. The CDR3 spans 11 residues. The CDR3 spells CAWGRNTEAFF. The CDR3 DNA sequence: TGTGCCTGGGGAAGAAACACTGAAGCTTTCTTT. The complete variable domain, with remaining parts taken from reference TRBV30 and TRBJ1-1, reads SQTIHQWPATLVQPVGSPLSLECTVEGTSNPNLYWYRQAAGRGLQLLFYSVGIGQISSEVPQNLSASRPQDRQFILSSKKLLLSDSGFYLCAWGRNTEAFFGQGTRLTVV.

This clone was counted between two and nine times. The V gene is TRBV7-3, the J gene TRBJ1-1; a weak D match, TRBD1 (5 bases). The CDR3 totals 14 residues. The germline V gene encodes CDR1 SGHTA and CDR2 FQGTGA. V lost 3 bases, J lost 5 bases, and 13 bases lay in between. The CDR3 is CASSLAGKGTEAFF. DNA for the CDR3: TGTGCCAGCAGCTTGGCAGGGAAAGGAACTGAAGCTTTCTTT.

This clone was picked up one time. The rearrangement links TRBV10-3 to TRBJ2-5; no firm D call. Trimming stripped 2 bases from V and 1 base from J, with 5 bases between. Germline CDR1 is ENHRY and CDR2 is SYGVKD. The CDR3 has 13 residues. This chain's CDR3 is CAISETPQETQYF. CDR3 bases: TGTGCCATCAGTGAGACCCCCCAAGAGACCCAGTACTTC.

Here the CDR3 reads CASSQHGTEAFF. DNA of the CDR3: TGTGCCAGCAGCCAGCATGGGACTGAAGCTTTCTTT. This rearrangement joins TRBV6-9 to TRBJ1-1; no clear D gene. The CDR3 runs to 12 residues. Germline CDR1 is MNHGY and CDR2 is SVAAGI. V lost 6 bases and J lost 5, with 10 bases in between.

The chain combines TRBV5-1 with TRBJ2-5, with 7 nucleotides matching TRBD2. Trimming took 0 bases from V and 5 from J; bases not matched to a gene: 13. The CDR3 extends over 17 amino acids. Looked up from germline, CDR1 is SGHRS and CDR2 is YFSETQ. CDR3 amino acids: CASSLVPPGKGGETQYF. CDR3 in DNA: TGCGCCAGCAGCTTGGTCCCCCCGGGGAAGGGAGGGGAGACCCAGTACTTC.

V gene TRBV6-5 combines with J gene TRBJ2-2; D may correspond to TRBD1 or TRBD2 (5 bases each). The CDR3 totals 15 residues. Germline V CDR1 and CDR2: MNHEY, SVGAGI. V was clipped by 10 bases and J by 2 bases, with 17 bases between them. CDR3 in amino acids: CATLAGTANTGELFF. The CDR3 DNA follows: TGTGCCACCTTAGCCGGGACGGCAAACACCGGGGAGCTGTTTTTT.

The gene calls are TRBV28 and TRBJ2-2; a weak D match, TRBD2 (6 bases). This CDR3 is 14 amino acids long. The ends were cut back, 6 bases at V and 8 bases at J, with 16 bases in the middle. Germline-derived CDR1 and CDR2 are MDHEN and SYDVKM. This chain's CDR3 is CASSNIRRGGELFF. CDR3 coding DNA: TGTGCCAGCAGCAATATAAGGAGGGGTGGGGAGCTGTTTTTT. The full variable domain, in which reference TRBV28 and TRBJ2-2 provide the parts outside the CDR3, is DVKVTQSSRYLVKRTGEKVFLECVQDMDHENMFWYRQDPGLGLRLIYFSYDVKMKEKGDIPEGYSVSREKKERFSLILESASTNQTSMYLCASSNIRRGGELFFGEGSRLTVL.

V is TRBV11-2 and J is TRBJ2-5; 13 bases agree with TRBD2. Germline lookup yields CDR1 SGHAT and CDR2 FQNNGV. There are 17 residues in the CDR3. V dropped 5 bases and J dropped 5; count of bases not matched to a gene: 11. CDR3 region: CASSPGLAGVNRETQYF. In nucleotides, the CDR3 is TGTGCCAGCAGCCCAGGACTAGCGGGGGTTAATCGGGAGACCCAGTACTTC.

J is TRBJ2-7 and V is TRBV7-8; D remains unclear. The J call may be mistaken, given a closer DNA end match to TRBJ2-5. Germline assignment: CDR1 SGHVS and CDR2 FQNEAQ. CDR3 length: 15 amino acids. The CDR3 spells CASSLNTANQETQYF. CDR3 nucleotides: TGTGCCAGCAGCTTAAATACGGCGAACCAAGAGACCCAGTACTTC.

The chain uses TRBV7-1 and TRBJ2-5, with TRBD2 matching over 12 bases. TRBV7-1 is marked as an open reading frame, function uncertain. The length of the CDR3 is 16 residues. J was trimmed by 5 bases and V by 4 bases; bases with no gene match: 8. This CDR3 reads CASSLTGLAGWETQYF. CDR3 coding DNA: TGTGCCAGCAGCTTAACCGGACTAGCGGGGTGGGAGACCCAGTACTTC.

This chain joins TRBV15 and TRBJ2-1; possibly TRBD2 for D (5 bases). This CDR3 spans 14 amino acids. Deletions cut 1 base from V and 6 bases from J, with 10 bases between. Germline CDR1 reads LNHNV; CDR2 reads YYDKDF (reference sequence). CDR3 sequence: CATSRGGKGNEQFF. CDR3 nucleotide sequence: TGTGCCACCAGCAGAGGAGGGAAGGGCAATGAGCAGTTCTTC.

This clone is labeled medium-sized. This CDR3 reads CASRAGGYEQYF. CDR3 bases: TGTGCCAGCAGGGCTGGAGGTTACGAGCAGTACTTC. The chain combines TRBV6-5 with TRBJ2-7; D perhaps matches TRBD2 (5 bases). The CDR3 loop spans 12 amino acids. V dropped 6 bases and J dropped 4 bases, with 10 bases sitting between them. Germline CDR1 MNHEY, CDR2 SVGAGI.